This record covers a single T cell receptor (beta chain). Its antigen is not known. The sample belongs to a study of shared clonotypes between healthy human individuals. Data came from immunoSEQ multiplex PCR; TCRdb stores just in-frame clones and leaves some out. The table includes 2 million to 2.5 million clones, 85% to 95% detected once. The CDR3 extends over 15 amino acids. Trimming removed 8 bases from V and 6 bases from J, with 22 bases in between. Germline CDR1 reads MNHNS; CDR2 reads SASEGT. Study results and limitations: Sampling included only blood; tissue repertoires likely differ. Shared clonotypes across all four donors exceeded non-shared ones in generation probability. Larger estimated richness was generally seen in naive subsets than in memory subsets.

The chain uses TRBV6-1 and TRBJ1-2, with a possible D match to TRBD1 (5 bases). This clonotype was obtained from a man between 18 and 35 years old in good health. Some clones in this sample may be carry-over from other donors' samples. Sequenced material: naive CD4+ T cells from PBMCs. Documented subset: CD45RA+ positively selected. CDR3 coding DNA: TGTGCCAGCGGAGGCTACACTTGGGAAGGGGATGGCTACACCTTC. Translation gives CASGGYTWEGDGYTF.